A selection of T cell receptor beta chains follows, all from one sample in a study of PD-1 blockade in classical Hodgkin lymphoma. Clones were sequenced by immunoSEQ multiplex PCR, and TCRdb holds only the in-frame ones, with some missing. The data show about 110,000 clones, with 89% seen just once and just under 20% held by the top ten. The starting material was peripheral blood mononuclear cells (PBMCs), obtained before the second cycle of nivolumab. These receptors came from a human donor with classical Hodgkin lymphoma. The CDR3 runs from the conserved cysteine through the conserved F or W. Each record gives: D gene, clone size, CDR3 length, V gene, J gene, CDR3 protein, CDR3 DNA. The D gene is left open where the match is weak. The size field is filled for only some rows; it gives once, few, many or a size class.

>TRBD2|-|16|TRBV10-3|TRBJ2-1
CAISKTQLAGYNEQFF
TGTGCCATCAGCAAAACCCAACTAGCGGGGTACAATGAGCAGTTCTTC
>-|-|18|TRBV15|TRBJ2-3
CATSREFAQGLNTDTQYF
TGTGCCACCAGCAGAGAGTTCGCACAGGGCCTCAACACAGATACGCAGTATTTT
>TRBD2|few|15|TRBV7-2|TRBJ2-1
CASSLETSGVREQFF
TGTGCCAGCAGCTTAGAGACTAGCGGGGTCAGAGAGCAGTTCTTC
>-|-|16|TRBV4-1|TRBJ2-1
CASSQEWLGSYNEQFF
TGCGCCAGCAGCCAAGAATGGCTCGGCTCCTACAATGAGCAGTTCTTC
>-|-|14|TRBV14|TRBJ1-1
CASSTTQDDSEAFF
TGTGCCAGCAGCACCACACAGGATGATAGTGAAGCTTTCTTT
>TRBD2|few|13|TRBV19|TRBJ2-1
CASSGGRRNEQFF
TGTGCCAGTAGTGGCGGGAGGCGGAATGAGCAGTTCTTC
>-|-|15|TRBV6-6|TRBJ2-3
CASSPTRQSTDTQYF
TGTGCCAGCAGTCCGACAAGGCAGAGCACAGATACGCAGTATTTT
>-|-|14|TRBV15|TRBJ1-3
CATRDRYSGNTIYF
TGTGCCACCCGGGACCGATACTCTGGAAACACCATATATTTT
>TRBD1|-|15|TRBV6-5|TRBJ2-5
CASSTGTGVLQTQYF
TGTGCCAGCAGTACCGGGACAGGGGTTCTTCAGACCCAGTACTTC
>-|once|17|TRBV19|TRBJ2-3
CASSPDPRTASTDTQYF
TGTGCCAGTAGTCCTGACCCCCGGACAGCCAGCACAGATACGCAGTATTTT
>-|-|15|TRBV7-7|TRBJ2-2
CASSLGPRNTGELFF
TGTGCTAGCAGCTTAGGGCCCAGGAACACCGGGGAGCTGTTTTTT
>-|-|14|TRBV5-1|TRBJ2-3
CASRRQGGTDTQYF
TGCGCCAGCAGGAGGCAAGGGGGCACAGATACGCAGTATTTT
>TRBD1|-|16|TRBV10-3|TRBJ2-7
CAISELRGDRAYEQYF
TGTGCCATCAGTGAGTTAAGGGGGGACAGGGCTTACGAGCAGTACTTC
>TRBD1|-|13|TRBV14|TRBJ1-2
CASRPGQGGRYTF
TGTGCCAGCCGTCCCGGACAGGGGGGACGCTACACCTTC
>-|-|15|TRBV5-1|TRBJ2-3
CASSLGDSLTDTQYF
TGCGCCAGCAGCTTGGGGGACTCTCTCACAGATACGCAGTATTTT
>TRBD1|-|17|TRBV12-5|TRBJ1-3
CASGFSGAGGYGNTIYF
TGTGCTAGTGGTTTTTCCGGGGCAGGGGGTTACGGAAACACCATATATTTT
>TRBD2|-|17|TRBV7-2|TRBJ2-3
CASSLTASGANTDTQYF
TGTGCCAGCAGCTTAACGGCTAGCGGGGCGAACACAGATACGCAGTATTTT
>-|-|16|TRBV11-2|TRBJ1-1
CASSEGKGRQNTEAFF
TGTGCCAGCAGCGAAGGAAAGGGGAGGCAGAACACTGAAGCTTTCTTT
>-|few|17|TRBV7-9|TRBJ2-1
CASSSLETAQNLDEQFF
TGTGCCAGCAGCTCCCTAGAAACGGCACAGAATCTCGATGAGCAGTTCTTC
>TRBD2|-|16|TRBV16|TRBJ2-7
CASSQPLAGLTYEQYF
TGTGCCAGCAGCCAACCGCTAGCGGGCCTAACCTACGAGCAGTACTTC
>-|once|14|TRBV6-5|TRBJ2-3
CASGLTLFRDTQYF
TGTGCCAGCGGCTTAACCTTATTCCGTGATACGCAGTATTTT
>-|few|13|TRBV7-2|TRBJ2-3
CASSSLWADTQYF
TGTGCCAGCAGCTCCCTTTGGGCCGATACGCAGTATTTT
>-|-|14|TRBV9|TRBJ2-1
CASSVETSFNEQFF
TGTGCCAGCAGCGTAGAAACTAGCTTCAATGAGCAGTTCTTC
>-|-|13|TRBV30|TRBJ1-1
CAWRGRGNTEAFF
TGTGCCTGGAGGGGCAGGGGGAACACTGAAGCTTTCTTT
>-|-|14|TRBV6-5|TRBJ1-2
CASSWRGADWGYTF
TGTGCCAGCAGTTGGAGAGGGGCCGACTGGGGCTACACCTTC
>-|-|15|TRBV29-1|TRBJ2-1
CSVEDRREWRSEQFF
TGCAGCGTTGAAGATCGACGGGAGTGGAGAAGTGAGCAGTTCTTC
>TRBD2|-|17|TRBV2|TRBJ2-2
CASSLTTSGRNTGELFF
TGTGCCAGCAGTCTAACAACTAGCGGGAGAAACACCGGGGAGCTGTTTTTT
>-|-|15|TRBV30|TRBJ1-1
CAWSVQGLTNTEAFF
TGTGCCTGGAGTGTACAAGGTTTGACGAACACTGAAGCTTTCTTT
>-|-|13|TRBV2|TRBJ1-5
CASKNRVSQPQHF
TGTGCCAGCAAGAACAGGGTTAGTCAGCCCCAGCATTTT
>TRBD1|-|15|TRBV27|TRBJ2-7
CASSLSGQGSYEQYF
TGTGCCAGCAGTTTATCGGGACAGGGGTCCTACGAGCAGTACTTC
>TRBD1|few|13|TRBV29-1|TRBJ1-2
CSVESGGYYGYTF
TGCAGCGTTGAGTCAGGGGGTTACTATGGCTACACCTTC
>-|-|13|TRBV21-1|TRBJ1-4
CASSKATNEKLFF
TGTGCCAGCAGCAAAGCAACTAATGAAAAACTGTTTTTT
>-|once|12|TRBV4-3|TRBJ1-1
CASSGGATEAFF
TGCGCCAGCAGCGGGGGTGCCACTGAAGCTTTCTTT
>-|-|13|TRBV19|TRBJ1-5
CASSIIGEQPQHF
TGTGCCAGTAGTATCATTGGCGAGCAGCCCCAGCATTTT
>TRBD2|-|16|TRBV28|TRBJ2-2
CASSRGGRANGGELFF
TGTGCCAGCAGTCGGGGCGGGAGGGCCAACGGCGGGGAGCTGTTTTTT
>TRBD2|-|16|TRBV4-1|TRBJ2-1
CASSRGTSGKDNEQFF
TGCGCCAGCAGCCGAGGGACTAGCGGGAAGGATAATGAGCAGTTCTTC
>-|-|18|TRBV9|TRBJ2-2
CASSAIPRLGANTGELFF
TGTGCCAGCAGTGCCATACCCCGTCTTGGAGCGAACACCGGGGAGCTGTTTTTT
>-|-|12|TRBV11-3|TRBJ2-6
CASSNEANVLTF
TGTGCCAGCAGCAACGAGGCCAACGTCCTGACTTTC
>-|once|14|TRBV5-8|TRBJ2-7
CASSLEGIGLEQYF
TGTGCCAGCAGCTTAGAGGGTATAGGGCTCGAGCAGTACTTC
>TRBD1|-|14|TRBV28|TRBJ1-5
CASRTGVSNQPQHF
TGTGCCAGCAGGACAGGGGTAAGCAATCAGCCCCAGCATTTT
>TRBD1|-|15|TRBV5-5|TRBJ1-5
CASSLEGQVYQPQHF
TGTGCCAGCAGCTTGGAGGGACAGGTCTATCAGCCCCAGCATTTT
>-|-|18|TRBV10-3|TRBJ2-2
CAIRDQGRTGVNTGELFF
TGTGCCATCAGGGATCAGGGCCGCACTGGGGTAAACACCGGGGAGCTGTTTTTT
>-|-|13|TRBV7-9|TRBJ1-3
CASSLAGGNTIYF
TGTGCCAGCAGCTTAGCGGGGGGAAACACCATATATTTT
>-|once|13|TRBV4-3|TRBJ1-1
CASSQDGGSGAFF
TGCGCCAGCAGCCAAGATGGGGGCTCGGGCGCTTTCTTT
>-|-|14|TRBV2|TRBJ1-1
CASSVWQMNTEAFF
TGTGCCAGCAGTGTTTGGCAGATGAACACTGAAGCTTTCTTT
>-|-|13|TRBV5-4|TRBJ2-7
CASSFEALSEQYF
TGTGCCAGCAGCTTTGAGGCGCTGAGCGAGCAGTACTTC
>TRBD2|-|17|TRBV28|TRBJ2-7
CASSLGRGLAEMYEQYF
TGTGCCAGCAGTTTAGGTAGGGGACTAGCGGAGATGTACGAGCAGTACTTC
>-|-|14|TRBV19|TRBJ2-1
CASSIGGSYNEQFF
TGTGCCAGTAGTATAGGAGGGTCTTACAATGAGCAGTTCTTC
>-|-|15|TRBV28|TRBJ1-1
CATKRDGPMNTEAFF
TGTGCCACCAAACGGGACGGGCCCATGAACACTGAAGCTTTCTTT